This T cell receptor (beta chain) was captured in a study of identical twins. Template switching (which added a universal primer site) was used, and cDNA carried unique molecular identifiers. TCRdb redid the calling of the 5' RACE reads with MiXCR, one entry per CDR3 protein. The data show approximately 1.8 million distinct CDR3 sequences, more than 30% seen once. Study-level findings and limits: Insertions were reduced in abundant cord blood beta clonotypes but not in memory repertoires.

With regard to this clonotype: Its specificity is not known.

The sequenced sample was cord blood. The clonotype originates from a newborn girl in good health.

The CDR3, as DNA: TGTGCCGGATCCCTTGGATACGAGCAGTACTTC. This translates into CAGSLGYEQYF. The chain combines TRBV2 with TRBJ2-7; no clear D. Looked up from germline, CDR1 is SNHLY and CDR2 is FYNNEI. The CDR3 totals 11 residues. Trimming removed 11 bases at V and 4 bases at J, with 12 bases between.